One and the same sample provided the 2 T cell receptor beta chains below, sequenced in a study of identical twins. TCRdb recomputed calls from the 5' RACE reads with MiXCR, one row per CDR3 protein. Here the sample spans 350,000 to 450,000 distinct CDR3 sequences, less than 20% being singletons. Input material: naive T cells sorted from blood. These receptors all stem from a man aged 50-60 years in good health.

V gene TRBV20-1 combines with J gene TRBJ2-1; TRBD2 matches at 11 bases. Trimming cost V 3 bases and J 0 bases; bases outside gene matches: 7. This CDR3 is built from 17 residues. Germline V gene lookup returns CDR1 DFQATT and CDR2 SNEGSKA (reference sequence). The CDR3 DNA reads TGCAGTGCTAGTGGGGTCACTAGCGGGAGCTCCTACAATGAGCAGTTCTTC. Encoded protein: CSASGVTSGSSYNEQFF.

The V gene is TRBV7-2, the J gene TRBJ2-3, with 12 bases lining up with TRBD2. Germline loops: CDR1 SGHTA, CDR2 FQGNSA. The CDR3 is made up of 17 amino acids. J gave up 1 base and V 7 bases, and 9 bases lay outside the gene matches. This CDR3 reads CASTLPSGGARTDTQYF. Written as DNA, the CDR3 is TGTGCCAGCACCCTGCCTAGCGGGGGGGCCCGCACAGATACGCAGTATTTT.